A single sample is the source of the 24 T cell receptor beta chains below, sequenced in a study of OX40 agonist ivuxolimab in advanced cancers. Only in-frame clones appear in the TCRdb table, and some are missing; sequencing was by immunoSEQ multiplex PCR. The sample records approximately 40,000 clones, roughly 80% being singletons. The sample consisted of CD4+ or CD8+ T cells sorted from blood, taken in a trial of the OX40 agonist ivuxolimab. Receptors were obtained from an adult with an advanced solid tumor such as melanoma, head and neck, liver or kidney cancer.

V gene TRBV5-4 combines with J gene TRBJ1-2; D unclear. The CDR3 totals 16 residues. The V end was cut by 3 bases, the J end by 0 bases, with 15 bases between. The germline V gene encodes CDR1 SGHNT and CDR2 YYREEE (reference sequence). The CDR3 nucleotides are TGTGCCAGCAGCTCCCCCCTAGGCCGAGCTAACTATGGCTACACCTTC. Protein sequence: CASSSPLGRANYGYTF. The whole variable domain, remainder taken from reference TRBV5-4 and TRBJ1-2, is ETGVTQSPTHLIKTRGQQVTLRCSSQSGHNTVSWYQQALGQGPQFIFQYYREEENGRGNFPPRFSGLQFPNYSSELNVNALELDDSALYLCASSSPLGRANYGYTFGSGTRLTVV.

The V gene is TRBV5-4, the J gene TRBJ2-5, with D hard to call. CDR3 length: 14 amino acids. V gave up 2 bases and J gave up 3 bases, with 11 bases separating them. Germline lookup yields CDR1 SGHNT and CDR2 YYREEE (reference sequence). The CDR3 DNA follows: TGTGCCAGCAGCTTCACCGGGTCAAAAGAGACCCAGTACTTC. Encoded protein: CASSFTGSKETQYF.

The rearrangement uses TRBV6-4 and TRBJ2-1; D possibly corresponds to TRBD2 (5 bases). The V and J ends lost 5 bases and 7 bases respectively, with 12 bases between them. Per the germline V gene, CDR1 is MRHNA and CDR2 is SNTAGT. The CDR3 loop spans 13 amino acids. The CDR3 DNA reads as TGTGCCAGCAGTCCTAGCAGGCGGAATGAGCAGTTCTTC. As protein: CASSPSRRNEQFF.

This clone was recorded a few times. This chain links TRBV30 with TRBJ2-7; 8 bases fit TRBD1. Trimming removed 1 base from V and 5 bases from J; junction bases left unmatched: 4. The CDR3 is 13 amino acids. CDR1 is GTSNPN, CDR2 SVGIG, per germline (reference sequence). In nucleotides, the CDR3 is TGTGCCTGGAGTGCGGACAGGGCAAACGAGCAGTACTTC. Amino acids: CAWSADRANEQYF.

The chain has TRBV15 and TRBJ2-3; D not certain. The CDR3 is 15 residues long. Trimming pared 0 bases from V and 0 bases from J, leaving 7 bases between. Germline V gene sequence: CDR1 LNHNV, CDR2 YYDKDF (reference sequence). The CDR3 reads CATSRDGRSTDTQYF. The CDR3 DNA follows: TGTGCCACCAGCAGAGATGGCAGAAGCACAGATACGCAGTATTTT.

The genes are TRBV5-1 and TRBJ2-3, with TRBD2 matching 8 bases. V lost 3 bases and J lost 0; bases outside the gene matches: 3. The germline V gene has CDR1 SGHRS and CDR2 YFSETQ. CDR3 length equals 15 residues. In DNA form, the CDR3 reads TGCGCCAGCAGCTATAGCGGGGTTAGCACAGATACGCAGTATTTT. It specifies CASSYSGVSTDTQYF.

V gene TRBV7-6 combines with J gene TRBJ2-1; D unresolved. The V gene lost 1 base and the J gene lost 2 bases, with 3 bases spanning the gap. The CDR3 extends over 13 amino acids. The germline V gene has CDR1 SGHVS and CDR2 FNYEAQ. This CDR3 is CASSLGAYNEQFF. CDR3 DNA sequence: TGTGCCAGCAGCTTAGGGGCCTACAATGAGCAGTTCTTC.

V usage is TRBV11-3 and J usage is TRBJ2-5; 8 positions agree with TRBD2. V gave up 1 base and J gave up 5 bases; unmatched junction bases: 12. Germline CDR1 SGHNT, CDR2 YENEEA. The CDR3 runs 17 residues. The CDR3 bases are TGTGCCAGCAGCTTAGGTAGAAGCGGGAGAGGTCTGGAGACCCAGTACTTC. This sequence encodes CASSLGRSGRGLETQYF.

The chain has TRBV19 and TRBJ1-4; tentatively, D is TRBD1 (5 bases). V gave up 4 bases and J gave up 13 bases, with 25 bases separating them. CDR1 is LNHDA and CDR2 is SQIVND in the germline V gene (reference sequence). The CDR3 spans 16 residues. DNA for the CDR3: TGTGCCAGTAGTACCCATCGTGGGACCGGCGAGTGGGGACTGTTTTTT. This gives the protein CASSTHRGTGEWGLFF.

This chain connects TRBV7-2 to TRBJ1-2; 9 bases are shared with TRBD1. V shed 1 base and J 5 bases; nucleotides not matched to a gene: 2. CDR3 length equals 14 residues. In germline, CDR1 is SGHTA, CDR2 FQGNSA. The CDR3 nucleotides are TGTGCCAGCAGCTTAGGACAGGGGGAATATGGCTACACCTTC. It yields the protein CASSLGQGEYGYTF.

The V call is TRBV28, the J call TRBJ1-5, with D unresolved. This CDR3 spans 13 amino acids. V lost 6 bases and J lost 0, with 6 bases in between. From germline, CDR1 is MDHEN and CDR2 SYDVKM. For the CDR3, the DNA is TGTGCCAGCAGGGAATATAGCAATCAGCCCCAGCATTTT. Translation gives CASREYSNQPQHF.

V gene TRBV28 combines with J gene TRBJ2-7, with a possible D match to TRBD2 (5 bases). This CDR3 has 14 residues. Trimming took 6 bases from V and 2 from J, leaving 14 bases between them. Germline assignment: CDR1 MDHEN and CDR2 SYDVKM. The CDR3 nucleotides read TGTGCCAGCAGCTTACTCAGCGGTGCCTACGAGCAGTACTTC. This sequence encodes CASSLLSGAYEQYF.

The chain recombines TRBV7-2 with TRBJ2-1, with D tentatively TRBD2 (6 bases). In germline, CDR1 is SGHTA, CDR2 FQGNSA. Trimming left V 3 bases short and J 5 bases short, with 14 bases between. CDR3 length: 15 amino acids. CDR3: CASSFTGTGHNEQFF. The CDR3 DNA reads TGTGCCAGCAGCTTTACCGGGACTGGGCACAATGAGCAGTTCTTC.

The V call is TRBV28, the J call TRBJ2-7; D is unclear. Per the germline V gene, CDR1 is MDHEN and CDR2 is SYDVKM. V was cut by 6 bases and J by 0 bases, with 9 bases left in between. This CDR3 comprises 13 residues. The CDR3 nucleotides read TGTGCCAGCAGGATCGGCCGCTCCTACGAGCAGTACTTC. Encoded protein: CASRIGRSYEQYF.

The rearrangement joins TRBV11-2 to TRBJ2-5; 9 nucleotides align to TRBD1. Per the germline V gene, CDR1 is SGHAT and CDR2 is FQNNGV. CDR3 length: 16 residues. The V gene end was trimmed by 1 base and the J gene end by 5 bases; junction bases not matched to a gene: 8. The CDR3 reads CASSLGPTGGHETQYF. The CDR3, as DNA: TGTGCCAGCAGCTTAGGCCCGACAGGGGGACATGAGACCCAGTACTTC.

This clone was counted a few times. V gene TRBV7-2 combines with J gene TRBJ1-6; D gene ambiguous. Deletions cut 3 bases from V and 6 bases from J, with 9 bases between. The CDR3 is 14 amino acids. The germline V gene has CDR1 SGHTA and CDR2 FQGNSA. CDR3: CASSLGVGNSPLHF. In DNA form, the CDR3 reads TGTGCCAGCAGCTTGGGAGTGGGTAATTCACCCCTCCACTTT.

The CDR3 loop reads CASRSSYVGTNEKLFF. In nucleotides, the CDR3 is TGTGCCAGTAGATCATCCTATGTGGGGACTAATGAAAAACTGTTTTTT. The chain joins TRBV19 to TRBJ1-4; D call uncertain. Looked up from germline, CDR1 is LNHDA and CDR2 is SQIVND (reference sequence). Trimming pared 6 bases from V and 2 bases from J, leaving 16 bases between. The CDR3 consists of 16 residues.

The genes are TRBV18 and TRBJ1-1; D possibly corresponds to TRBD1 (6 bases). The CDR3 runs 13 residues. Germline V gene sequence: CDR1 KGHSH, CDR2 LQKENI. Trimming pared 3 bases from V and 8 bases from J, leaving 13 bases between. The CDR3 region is CASSPTLDREAFF. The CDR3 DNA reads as TGTGCCAGCTCACCGACCCTGGACAGAGAAGCTTTCTTT.

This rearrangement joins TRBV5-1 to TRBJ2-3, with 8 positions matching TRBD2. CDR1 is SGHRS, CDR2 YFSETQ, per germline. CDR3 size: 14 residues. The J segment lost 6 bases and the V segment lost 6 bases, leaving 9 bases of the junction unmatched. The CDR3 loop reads CASTPGGAADTQYF. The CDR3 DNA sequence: TGCGCCAGCACCCCGGGGGGGGCGGCCGATACGCAGTATTTT.

The CDR3 bases are TGCAGGGACGATGGCTACACCTTC. It encodes CRDDGYTF. The chain is built from TRBV20-1 and TRBJ1-2; D is unresolved. CDR3 length: 8 amino acids. Looked up from germline, CDR1 is DFQATT and CDR2 is SNEGSKA (reference sequence).

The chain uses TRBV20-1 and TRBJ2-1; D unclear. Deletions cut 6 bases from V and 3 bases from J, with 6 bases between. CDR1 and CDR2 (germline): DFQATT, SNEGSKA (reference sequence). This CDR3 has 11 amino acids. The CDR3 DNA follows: TGCAGTGCAACCCACTACAATGAGCAGTTCTTC. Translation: CSATHYNEQFF.

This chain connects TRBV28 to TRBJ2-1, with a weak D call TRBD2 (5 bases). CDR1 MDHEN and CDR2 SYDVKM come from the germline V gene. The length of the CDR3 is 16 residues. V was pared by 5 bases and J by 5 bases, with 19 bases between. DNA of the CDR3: TGTGCCAGCAGTCCCCTCCTGATGGGAGATAACAATGAGCAGTTCTTC. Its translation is CASSPLLMGDNNEQFF.

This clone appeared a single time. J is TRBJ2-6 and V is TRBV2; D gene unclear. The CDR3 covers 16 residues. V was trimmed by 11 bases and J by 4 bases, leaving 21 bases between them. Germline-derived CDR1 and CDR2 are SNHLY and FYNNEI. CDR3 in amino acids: CARTEQRPGGANVLTF. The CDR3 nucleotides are TGTGCCCGCACTGAACAGCGCCCAGGAGGGGCCAACGTCCTGACTTTC.

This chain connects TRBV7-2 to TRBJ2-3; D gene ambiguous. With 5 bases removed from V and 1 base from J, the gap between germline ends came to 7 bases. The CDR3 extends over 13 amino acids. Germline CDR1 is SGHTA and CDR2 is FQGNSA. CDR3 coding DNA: TGTGCCAGCAGCCCCGAGGGCACAGATACGCAGTATTTT. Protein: CASSPEGTDTQYF.